These T cell receptor beta chains were read from a single sample in a study of cytomegalovirus exposure and HLA in healthy donors. Profiled with immunoSEQ multiplex PCR; TCRdb holds only in-frame clones, not every one. The table has under 200,000 clones, 65% to 80% seen once; the top ten hold about 2.4%. Sequencing was carried out using PBMCs. These receptors were collected from a woman aged 40 to 50 in good health and CMV-seropositive. Each CDR3 is given without its conserved first and last residue. The D gene is left open where the match is weak.

CDR3aa | v_gene | d_gene | j_gene
ASSLPGELAKNIQY | TRBV5-4 | NA | TRBJ2-4
ASSLDRGKAASGELF | TRBV5-1 | NA | TRBJ2-2
ASSMASARNSPLH | TRBV19 | NA | TRBJ1-6
ASSYTGTSGNNEQY | TRBV6-6 | TRBD2 | TRBJ2-7
SSSTTGEKLF | TRBV7-9 | TRBD1 | TRBJ1-4
ASSYSGQGATEAF | TRBV6-5 | TRBD1 | TRBJ1-1
ASSSTGGNYDYT | TRBV18 | TRBD1 | TRBJ1-2
ASSLVGLNTEAF | TRBV5-1 | NA | TRBJ1-1
ASSEREKLF | TRBV2 | NA | TRBJ1-4
ASSLGGEETQY | TRBV5-1 | NA | TRBJ2-5
AWTGEETQY | TRBV30 | NA | TRBJ2-5
ASSRGLAGGLRPDTQY | TRBV5-4 | TRBD2 | TRBJ2-3
ASSTPGITNEKLF | TRBV18 | NA | TRBJ1-4
ASGFNHRNTGELF | TRBV12-5 | NA | TRBJ2-2
ASSSGTGDSSYGYT | TRBV5-1 | TRBD1 | TRBJ1-2
ASRRAGTYEQY | TRBV2 | NA | TRBJ2-7
ASSQSGQMNTEAF | TRBV4-1 | TRBD1 | TRBJ1-1
ASLGQPSYEQY | TRBV2 | TRBD1 | NA
ASSWRTGRNYGYT | TRBV28 | TRBD1 | TRBJ1-2
ASSSDRGPIYEQY | TRBV7-2 | TRBD1 | NA
ASSPGGTEAF | TRBV19 | TRBD1 | TRBJ1-1
ASSLALGGRETQY | TRBV7-9 | NA | TRBJ2-5
ASFSGRAHSAYNEQF | TRBV2 | TRBD2 | TRBJ2-1
ASSQAAGGTGNSPLH | TRBV4-3 | TRBD1 | TRBJ1-6
ASSSSGGAGSNQPQH | TRBV7-2 | NA | TRBJ1-5
ASSESWDRNYGYT | TRBV6-4 | TRBD1 | TRBJ1-2
ASSEQVNEKLF | TRBV2 | NA | TRBJ1-4
ASSLGGQGVEKLF | TRBV7-2 | TRBD1 | TRBJ1-4